This TCR beta chain appears in the sequencing data of a study of blood T cell repertoires in COVID-19. Study-level information: There were acute and convalescent COVID-19 samples, and they came from the United States, Italy and Spain.

The CDR3 runs 15 residues. V gave up 3 bases and J gave up 4 bases, with 16 bases separating them. CDR1 is SGDLS, CDR2 YYNGEE, per germline. Authors' analysis steps: From reference gene primer amplification, estimates of nucleated cell counts were derived. Sequencing was performed with immunoSEQ multiplex PCR; in TCRdb, only in-frame clones are kept and a portion is missing. V and J calls and clone size are as listed in that table; D and trimming were resolved from the DNA. Here the sample spans 200,000 to 250,000 clones, 85% being singletons. The Seattle patients joined while their infection was active and were tracked longitudinally afterward.

The sequenced sample was peripheral blood. The chain is built from TRBV9 and TRBJ1-1, with D maybe TRBD1 (6 bases). This TCR derives from a woman in her 70s with COVID-19, enrolled during active disease. The CDR3 here is CASSGALTGITEAFF. CDR3 bases: TGTGCCAGCAGCGGGGCGTTAACAGGGATCACTGAAGCTTTCTTT.